Each of the 21 T cell receptor beta chains below was sequenced from the same sample in a study of T cell responses to AZD1222 COVID-19 vaccine (dated by TCRdb to the early 2020s). The library was prepared using the immunoSEQ multiplex PCR assay. TCRdb took this table from immuneACCESS and kept in-frame rearrangements with V and J called. Such tables lack part of the clones; where checked against another copy, unresolved V genes explain under half of the gap, and the rest is unexplained. This sample holds approximately 260,000 clones; more than 85% were observed only once. Of the sample, around 0.57% is held by the ten largest clones. The intended sense of this specimen's time point label: baseline before first vaccination. The sample in question was peripheral blood, obtained on day 0 of AZD1222 vaccination. Source of these receptors: an adult in good health.

The rearrangement uses TRBV28 and TRBJ1-2; D is uncertain. Germline V gene lookup returns CDR1 MDHEN and CDR2 SYDVKM. CDR3 length: 16 amino acids. Trimming left V 5 bases short and J 2 bases short, with 18 bases between. The CDR3 region has the DNA TGTGCCAGCAGTCCACCCCCGGCTCGTCGGAACTATGGCTACACCTTC. Its protein product is CASSPPPARRNYGYTF.

The genes are TRBV6-2 or TRBV6-3 and TRBJ2-1; TRBD2 might be the D (5 bases). CDR1 and CDR2 from the germline V gene are MNHEY and SVGEGT. Trimming stripped 5 bases from V and 0 bases from J, with 8 bases between. This CDR3 has 14 amino acids. The CDR3 nucleotides read TGTGCCAGCAGTAAGCGGAGCTCCTACAATGAGCAGTTCTTC. Protein product: CASSKRSSYNEQFF.

The gene calls are TRBV4-1 and TRBJ2-1; D is unresolved. CDR3 length: 15 amino acids. The germline V and J ends were trimmed by 8 bases and 0 bases, with 14 bases remaining between them. Germline V gene lookup returns CDR1 MGHRA and CDR2 YSYEKL. The CDR3: CASGPPGSSYNEQFF. CDR3 coding DNA: TGCGCCAGCGGCCCACCGGGTAGCTCCTACAATGAGCAGTTCTTC.

V and J are TRBV4-2 and TRBJ1-2; D might be TRBD1 (6 bases). V dropped 0 bases and J dropped 2 bases, with 13 bases sitting between them. The CDR3 covers 16 residues. Germline-derived CDR1 and CDR2 are LGHNA and YNFKEQ. DNA for the CDR3: TGTGCCAGCAGCCAAGATCCATCAGGGGTCAACTATGGCTACACCTTC. Protein product: CASSQDPSGVNYGYTF.

This clone was observed a single time. V is TRBV18 and J is TRBJ1-3; no definite D call. CDR1 KGHSH and CDR2 LQKENI come from the germline V gene. The V end was cut by 2 bases, the J end by 0 bases, with 14 bases between. The length of the CDR3 is 17 residues. The CDR3 region is CASSPMADSYSGNTIYF. Here the CDR3 DNA reads TGTGCCAGCTCACCAATGGCAGATAGCTACTCTGGAAACACCATATATTTT.

The gene calls are TRBV28 and TRBJ2-7; D is perhaps TRBD1 (5 bases). The CDR3 length is 15 residues. Looked up from germline, CDR1 is MDHEN and CDR2 is SYDVKM. The ends were cut back, 4 bases at V and 0 bases at J, with 13 bases in the middle. The CDR3 loop is CASSSTAFSSYEQYF. The CDR3 DNA reads as TGTGCCAGCAGTTCGACAGCTTTCAGCTCCTACGAGCAGTACTTC.

Only a few counts were recorded for this clone. The chain employs TRBV28 and TRBJ2-7; TRBD2 aligns across 7 bases. The V gene's germline CDR1 is MDHEN and CDR2 SYDVKM. V was pared by 7 bases and J by 5 bases, with 11 bases of the junction left unmatched. This CDR3 spans 14 amino acids. The CDR3 here is CASTPGTKLHEQYF. In nucleotides, the CDR3 is TGTGCCAGCACCCCCGGGACTAAACTCCACGAGCAGTACTTC.

The chain links TRBV5-6 to TRBJ2-5; 13 positions match TRBD2. V shed 0 bases, J shed 5 bases, and the junction held 4 bases outside the gene matches. The CDR3 is 16 residues long. Looked up from germline, CDR1 is SGHDT and CDR2 is YYEEEE. Written as DNA, the CDR3 is TGTGCCAGCAGCTTGGGACTAGCGGGAGGAAGGGAGACCCAGTACTTC. This encodes CASSLGLAGGRETQYF.

The chain's CDR3 is CASKGGADTQYF. CDR3 sequence (DNA): TGTGCCAGCAAGGGGGGGGCGGATACGCAGTATTTT. This sequence joins TRBV2 and TRBJ2-3, with D tentatively TRBD2 (7 bases). V dropped 7 bases and J dropped 6 bases, with 11 bases sitting between them. The CDR3 sequence is 12 residues long. In germline, CDR1 is SNHLY, CDR2 FYNNEI.

This chain connects TRBV7-9 to TRBJ2-2; 9 bases map to TRBD2. Germline CDR1 reads SEHNR; CDR2 reads FQNEAQ (reference sequence). The V and J ends lost 4 bases and 6 bases, in that order; junction bases with no gene match: 9. CDR3 length equals 16 residues. The CDR3 loop is CASSSGAGGPPGELFF. For the CDR3, the DNA is TGTGCCAGCAGCTCGGGAGCGGGAGGACCCCCCGGGGAGCTGTTTTTT.

The chain uses TRBV7-3 and TRBJ2-2; 7 nucleotides align to TRBD1. Germline CDR1 SGHTA, CDR2 FQGTGA. The V and J ends lost 5 bases and 2 bases, in that order; junction bases with no gene match: 8. This CDR3 comprises 16 residues. The CDR3 DNA sequence: TGTGCCAGCAGCCCATTCCGGGACAGAAACACCGGGGAGCTGTTTTTT. Translating it yields CASSPFRDRNTGELFF.

CDR3 sequence (DNA): TGTGCCAGCAGTAGCGGGGTGCTTGGGACCCAGTACTTC. Amino acid sequence: CASSSGVLGTQYF. This chain uses TRBV2 with TRBJ2-5, with 7 nucleotides matching TRBD2. Germline values: CDR1 SNHLY, CDR2 FYNNEI. The ends lost 5 bases at V and 7 bases at J; junction bases unmatched: 7. The CDR3 is 13 amino acids.

The chain carries TRBV9 and TRBJ2-7; no clear D. Germline lookup yields CDR1 SGDLS and CDR2 YYNGEE. This CDR3 is 13 amino acids long. Trimming cost V 4 bases and J 0 bases, with 8 bases left between them. The CDR3 DNA is TGTGCCAGCAGCCCCCAACCCTCCTACGAGCAGTACTTC. It translates to CASSPQPSYEQYF.

The V and J genes are TRBV5-6 and TRBJ2-2, with 7 nucleotides matching TRBD2. The CDR3 runs to 16 residues. Germline trimming cut 2 bases from V and 0 bases from J; bases unmatched to any gene: 4. Germline V gene sequence: CDR1 SGHDT, CDR2 YYEEEE. The CDR3 DNA reads as TGTGCCAGCAGCTTTCGGCTAGCGGCGAACACCGGGGAGCTGTTTTTT. It is translated as CASSFRLAANTGELFF.

This chain uses TRBV6-1 with TRBJ1-5; D possibly corresponds to TRBD1 (6 bases). V shed 2 bases and J shed 8 bases, with 13 bases lying between them. Germline-derived CDR1 and CDR2 are MNHNS and SASEGT. This CDR3 contains 14 residues. In nucleotides, the CDR3 is TGTGCCAGCAGTGAACACCCAGGGGTGAAGCCCCAGCATTTT. It encodes CASSEHPGVKPQHF.

The chain carries TRBV5-4 and TRBJ2-2; 7 bases match TRBD1. Germline CDR1 SGHNT, CDR2 YYREEE (reference sequence). The CDR3 sequence is 16 residues long. Trimming removed 5 bases from V and 2 bases from J; junction bases left unmatched: 9. CDR3 loop: CASRAGTDFNTGELFF. CDR3 DNA sequence: TGTGCCAGCAGGGCCGGGACAGACTTTAACACCGGGGAGCTGTTTTTT.

The rearrangement joins TRBV4-3 to TRBJ2-3; D unresolved. Germline V gives CDR1 LGHNA, CDR2 YSLEER. Trimming took off 2 bases at V and 0 bases at J, with 6 bases between the two ends. The CDR3 extends over 14 amino acids. The DNA for the CDR3 is TGCGCCAGCAGCCAATGGGATAGCACAGATACGCAGTATTTT. It translates to CASSQWDSTDTQYF.

The chain links TRBV2 to TRBJ2-7; D perhaps matches TRBD2 (6 bases). V gave up 4 bases and J gave up 9 bases, with 19 bases separating them. Germline assignment: CDR1 SNHLY and CDR2 FYNNEI. The CDR3 spans 14 residues. The CDR3 DNA sequence: TGTGCCAGCAGTGTGGCGGGGCCCCTAAGCACGCAGTACTTC. Translated, it gives CASSVAGPLSTQYF.

The chain has TRBV19 and TRBJ1-1, with D hard to call. Germline V lookup: CDR1 LNHDA, CDR2 SQIVND (reference sequence). This CDR3 is 12 amino acids long. V lost 6 bases to trimming and J lost 0 bases, with 5 bases between them. CDR3 in DNA: TGTGCCAGTAGAGGAATGAACACTGAAGCTTTCTTT. Translation gives CASRGMNTEAFF.

Here the CDR3 reads CASSSKGADYEQYF. The CDR3 DNA reads as TGTGCCAGCAGCTCAAAGGGGGCGGACTACGAGCAGTACTTC. The V gene is TRBV7-2, the J gene TRBJ2-7, with 7 bases lining up with TRBD1. The CDR3 is made up of 14 amino acids. Per germline, CDR1 SGHTA and CDR2 FQGNSA. Trimming at V came to 4 bases and at J to 3 bases, leaving 6 bases not matched to a gene.

CDR3 region: CASRLTSGRADTQYF. DNA for the CDR3: TGTGCCAGCAGACTGACTAGCGGAAGAGCAGATACGCAGTATTTT. This chain links TRBV28 with TRBJ2-3, with 9 bases matching TRBD2. CDR3 length: 15 residues. Trimming cost V 6 bases and J 4 bases; bases outside gene matches: 8. The germline CDR1 and CDR2 sequences are MDHEN and SYDVKM.